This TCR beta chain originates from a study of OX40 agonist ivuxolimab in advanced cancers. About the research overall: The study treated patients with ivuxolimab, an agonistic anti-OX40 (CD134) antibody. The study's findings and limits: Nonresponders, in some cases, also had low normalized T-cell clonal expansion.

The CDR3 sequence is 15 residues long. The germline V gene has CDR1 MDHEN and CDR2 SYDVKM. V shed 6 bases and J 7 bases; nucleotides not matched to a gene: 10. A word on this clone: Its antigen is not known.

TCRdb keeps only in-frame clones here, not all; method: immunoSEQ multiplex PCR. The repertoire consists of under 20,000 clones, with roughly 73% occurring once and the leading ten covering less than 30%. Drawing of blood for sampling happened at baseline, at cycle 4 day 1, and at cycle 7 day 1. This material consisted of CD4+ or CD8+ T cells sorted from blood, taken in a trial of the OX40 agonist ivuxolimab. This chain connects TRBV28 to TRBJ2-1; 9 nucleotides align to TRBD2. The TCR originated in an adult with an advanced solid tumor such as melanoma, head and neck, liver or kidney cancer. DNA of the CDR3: TGTGCCAGCAGCCCTTGGGCTAGCGGGGATAATGAGCAGTTCTTC. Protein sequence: CASSPWASGDNEQFF.